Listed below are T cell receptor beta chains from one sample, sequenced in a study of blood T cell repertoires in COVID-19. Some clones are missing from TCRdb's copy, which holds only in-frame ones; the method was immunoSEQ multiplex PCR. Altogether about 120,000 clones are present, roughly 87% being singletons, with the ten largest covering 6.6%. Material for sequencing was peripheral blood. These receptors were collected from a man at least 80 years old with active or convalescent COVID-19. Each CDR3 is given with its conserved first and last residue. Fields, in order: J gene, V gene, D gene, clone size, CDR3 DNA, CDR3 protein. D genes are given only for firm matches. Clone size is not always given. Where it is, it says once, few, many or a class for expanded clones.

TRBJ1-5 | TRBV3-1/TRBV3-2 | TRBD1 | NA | TGTGCCAGCAGCAATACAGGGGGCATTCAGCCCCAGCATTTT | CASSNTGGIQPQHF
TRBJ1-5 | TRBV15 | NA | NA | TGTGCCACCAGCAGGGGATTCTTTTACAGGGCCAGCAATCAGCCCCAGCATTTT | CATSRGFFYRASNQPQHF
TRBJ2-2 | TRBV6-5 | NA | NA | TGTGCCAGCAGTTTCGGGAGTAACACCGGGGAGCTGTTTTTT | CASSFGSNTGELFF
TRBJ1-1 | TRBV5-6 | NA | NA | TGTGCCAGCAGCTTGCCAGTGAACACTGAAGCTTTCTTT | CASSLPVNTEAFF
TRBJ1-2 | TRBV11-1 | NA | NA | TGTGCCAGCAGCGTGAACAGATATGATGGCTACACCTTC | CASSVNRYDGYTF
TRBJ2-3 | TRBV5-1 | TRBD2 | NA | TGCGCCAGCAGCGCAGGGGCGACTAGCGGGGTAGGGTACACAGATACGCAGTATTTT | CASSAGATSGVGYTDTQYF
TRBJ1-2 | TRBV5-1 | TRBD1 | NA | TGCGCCAGCAGCCTAACAGGGGGCGCCCACTATGGCTACACCTTC | CASSLTGGAHYGYTF
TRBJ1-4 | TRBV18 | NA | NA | TGTGCCAGCTCACCAGGGGGCCGGGTAACTAATGAAAAACTGTTTTTT | CASSPGGRVTNEKLFF
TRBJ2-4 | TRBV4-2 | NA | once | TGTGCCAGCAGCCAAGAAAGCACAGGGAAAAACATTCAGTACTTC | CASSQESTGKNIQYF
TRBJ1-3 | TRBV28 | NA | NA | TGTGCCAGCAAACCTGACAACTCTGGAAACACCATATATTTT | CASKPDNSGNTIYF
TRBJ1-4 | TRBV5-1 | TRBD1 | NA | TGCGCCAGCAGCGCACAGGGGGCGCGTGAAAAACTGTTTTTT | CASSAQGAREKLFF
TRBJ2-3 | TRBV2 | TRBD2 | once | TGTGCCAGCACCGCGGGGACTAGCGGCACAGATACGCAGTATTTT | CASTAGTSGTDTQYF
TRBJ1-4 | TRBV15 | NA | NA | TGTGCCACCAGCAGAGAGGGGACACGAAAACCTGAAAAACTGTTTTTT | CATSREGTRKPEKLFF
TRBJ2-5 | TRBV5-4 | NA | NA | TGTGCCAGCAGCTCGGCGACAGCCCTCCAAGAGACCCAGTACTTC | CASSSATALQETQYF
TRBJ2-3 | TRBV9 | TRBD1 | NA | TGTGCCAGCAGCGCCCCCGGGACAGGGCCCCCAGATACGCAGTATTTT | CASSAPGTGPPDTQYF
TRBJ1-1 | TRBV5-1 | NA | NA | TGCGCCAGCAGTGAGCCGGGGGAAGTTGAAGCTTTCTTT | CASSEPGEVEAFF
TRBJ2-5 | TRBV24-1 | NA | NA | TGTGCCACCAGTGAAGGCGGGGCTAGGCAAGAGACCCAGTACTTC | CATSEGGARQETQYF
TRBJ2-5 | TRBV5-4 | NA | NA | TGTGCCAGCAGCTTTCCCAGGTCCGAGACCCAGTACTTC | CASSFPRSETQYF
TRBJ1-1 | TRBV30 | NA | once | TGTGCCTGGAGGCTGTGGGGGGGTTCGAACACTGAAGCTTTCTTT | CAWRLWGGSNTEAFF
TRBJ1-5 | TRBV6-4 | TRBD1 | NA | TGTGCCAGGGACAGGGACAATCAGCCCCAGCATTTT | CARDRDNQPQHF
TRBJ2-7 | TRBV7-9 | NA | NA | TGTGCCAGCACCCCCCCCGGGAACTCGCGCGAGCAGTACTTC | CASTPPGNSREQYF
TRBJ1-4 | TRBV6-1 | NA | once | TGTGCCAGCAGTGAAGCGCGGGGGGATTGGGAAAAACTGTTTTTT | CASSEARGDWEKLFF
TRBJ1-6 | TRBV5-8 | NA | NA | TGTGCCAGCAGTTTCAGGAATTCACCCCTCCACTTT | CASSFRNSPLHF
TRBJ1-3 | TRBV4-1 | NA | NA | TGCGCCAGCAGCCAAGCAACAAGTGCCCCCCTCTCTGGAAACACCATATATTTT | CASSQATSAPLSGNTIYF
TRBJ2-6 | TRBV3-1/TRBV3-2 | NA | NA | TGTGCCAGCAGTGACCCGGGTACCTCTGGGGCCAACGTCCTGACTTTC | CASSDPGTSGANVLTF
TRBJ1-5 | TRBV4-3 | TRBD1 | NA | TGCGCCAGCAGCCAAGATCCAGGGGGCAGTCAGCCCCAGCATTTT | CASSQDPGGSQPQHF
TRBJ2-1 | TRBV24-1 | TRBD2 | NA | TGTGCCACCAGTGACGGGACTAGCGGGGCCTACAATGAGCAGTTCTTC | CATSDGTSGAYNEQFF
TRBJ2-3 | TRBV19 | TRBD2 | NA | TGTGCCAGTAGTATCTCGCGGGGGAAAGATACGCAGTATTTT | CASSISRGKDTQYF
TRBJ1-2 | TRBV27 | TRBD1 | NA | TGTGCCAGCAGCTTCACAGGGGTGCGGGATGGCTACACCTTC | CASSFTGVRDGYTF
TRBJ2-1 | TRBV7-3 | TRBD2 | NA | TGTGCCAGCAGCTCAGCGGGGGGCCCAGGTGAGCAGTTCTTC | CASSSAGGPGEQFF
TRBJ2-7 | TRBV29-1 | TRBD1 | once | TGCAGCGTTGACCTGACAGGGGGGAGGGGTGAGCAGTACTTC | CSVDLTGGRGEQYF
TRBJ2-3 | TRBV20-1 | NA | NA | TGCAGTGCCATAGAGGCCCATCCGCAGTATTTT | CSAIEAHPQYF
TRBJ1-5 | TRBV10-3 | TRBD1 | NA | TGTGCCATCAGTGAGTCTACTCCGGGACAGGGGCAGCCCCAGCATTTT | CAISESTPGQGQPQHF
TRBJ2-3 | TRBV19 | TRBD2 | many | TGTGCCAGTAGTATCGCTAGCGGGGGGAGCACAGATACGCAGTATTTT | CASSIASGGSTDTQYF
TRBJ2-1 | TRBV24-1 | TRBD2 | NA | TGTGCCACCAGTGACCACGGACTAGCGGGGACCAGAAATGAGCAGTTCTTC | CATSDHGLAGTRNEQFF
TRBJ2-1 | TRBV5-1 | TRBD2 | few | TGCGCCAGCAGCTCGAGCGGGAGTGATTACAATGAGCAGTTCTTC | CASSSSGSDYNEQFF
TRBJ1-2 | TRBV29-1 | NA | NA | TGCAGCGTTGAGGGGGGGGACGGCTACACCTTC | CSVEGGDGYTF
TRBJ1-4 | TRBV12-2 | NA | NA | TGTGCAAGTCGCTTTACTCGCCGGGGGGGTAAACTGTTTTTT | CASRFTRRGGKLFF
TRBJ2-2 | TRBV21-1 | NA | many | TGTGCCAGCCTAATACAGGTGACCGGGGAGCTGTTTTTT | CASLIQVTGELFF
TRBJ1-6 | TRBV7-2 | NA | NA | TGTGCCAGCAGCCCCGGGGGGCTCTCCTATAATTCACCCCTCCACTTT | CASSPGGLSYNSPLHF
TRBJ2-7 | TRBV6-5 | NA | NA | TGTGCCAGCACCTCCTCGTCCGGTACCTACGAGCAGTACTTC | CASTSSSGTYEQYF
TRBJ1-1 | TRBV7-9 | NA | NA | TGTGCCAGCAGCGAGTTGGGAAGGGGGAGTATCATGAACACTGAAGCTTTCTTT | CASSELGRGSIMNTEAFF
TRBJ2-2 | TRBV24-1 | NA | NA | TGTGCCACCAGTGGCTTAGCTACCGGGGAGCTGTTTTTT | CATSGLATGELFF